This TCR beta chain was sequenced in a study of T cell responses to AZD1222 COVID-19 vaccine (TCRdb year 2021). Some background on the complete study: Because spike-specific TCR depth and breadth did not differ between the two schedules, AZD1222 recipients who got a second dose at roughly 4 weeks were pooled with those who got a second dose at roughly 12 weeks. TCR sequencing was performed for 230 to 250 trial participants, of whom around 200 were given two doses of AZD1222 and approximately 25 were given two doses of MenACWY control vaccine. Trial participants were enrolled into age subgroups of 18-55, 56-69 and 70-plus years, which contained about 150, 28 and 57 TCR-sequenced participants, respectively. The research as a whole found: Because no samples from the day 14 peak response were available, repertoires could be characterized only after the peak T cell response. Conclusions about previously exposed vaccinees were limited because only six AZD1222 recipients were SARS-CoV-2 seropositive at baseline. In the small 56-69-year group, the increase in depth fell short of significance, most likely because of low power. CD4 TCRs associated with the vaccine covered the entire spike protein, and the dominant responses were in regions 160-218 and 743-854. Participants were mostly white British and included more females than males, and it was suggested by the authors that clonal diversity may have been underestimated. After two AZD1222 doses, both the breadth and the depth of spike-specific TCRs were significantly higher than at day 0 and than in MenACWY recipients. Reportedly, close to half of the unique spike-specific TCRs recognized epitopes lying outside the regions that are mutated in the B.1.351 and B.1.1.7 variants.

The CDR3 regions of human TCRbeta chains were subjected to immunosequencing. Per the original workflow: TCRs in the repertoires were matched against a reference library of SARS-CoV-2-specific TCRs that had been generated with the MIRA antigen-specificity platform. Breadth was defined as the fraction of unique TCRs that were SARS-CoV-2-associated, and depth was defined as the fraction of total T cells that were SARS-CoV-2-associated. Using the MIRA data, each spike-specific TCR was mapped to the spike region that the TCR reacts to and placed in a CD4 or CD8 class. Log10-transformed breadth and depth values were compared by one-way ANOVA with Sidak's multiple comparisons tests. TCRdb limited this immuneACCESS table to in-frame rearrangements with V and J called. A share of clones is missing; checked studies link under half to unresolved V genes, and the rest is unexplained. V and J calls and clone size are those listed in that table; D and trimming were worked out from the DNA. For this sample the table gives about 82,000 clones, of which 90% to 95% were detected only once. Of the sample, roughly 4.8% falls within the top ten clones.

The intended sense of this specimen's time point label: baseline before first vaccination. The vaccinee samples were drawn from two UK trials, COV001 and COV002, one of which was a single-blind randomized controlled phase 2/3 trial testing AZD1222 (ChAdOx1 nCoV-19) in healthy adults. For TCRbeta chain sequencing, PBMC samples from trial participants were taken at day 0 and at day 28 after the second dose. The junction shows trimming of 3 bases on V and 1 base on J, and the gene matches do not reach 4 bases of it. From its cysteine to its phenylalanine, the CDR3 spans 15 amino acids. The only DNA kept is the CDR3, 45 bases in frame from the first base. The germline V gene specifies SGHTA as CDR1 and FQGNSA as CDR2. Note on this clone: Its antigen is not yet known. There are no base qualities to consult, and no much larger clone falls within one base.

This clonotype was obtained from an adult in good health. The chain couples TRBV7-2 to TRBJ1-1, and TRBD1 aligns with 8 junction nucleotides. The source material was peripheral blood, sampled on day 0 of AZD1222 vaccination. The CDR3 protein: CASSFGQGRNTEAFF. The nucleotides are TGTGCCAGCAGCTTCGGACAGGGCAGGAACACTGAAGCTTTCTTT.